The clone carrying this TCR beta chain is termed medium-sized. The data derive from a study of immune heterogeneity within non-small cell lung tumors. Germline CDR1 is LGHDT and CDR2 is YNNKEL (reference sequence). V was trimmed by 4 bases and J by 2 bases, leaving 9 bases between them. The CDR3 length is 13 residues. Amplification of the TCR beta CDR3 was achieved through multiplex PCR with 32 V and 13 J primers. TCRdb re-called the multiplex PCR reads through MiXCR, storing one row per CDR3 protein. Seen here are 10,000 to 15,000 distinct CDR3 sequences, about 23% observed once, and the top ten hold 10% to 15%. TCRs were amplified from approximately 0.65 ug gDNA of bulk tumor per sample. Widely spaced biopsies, several per primary tumor, were obtained at surgery. Each patient presented with untreated, newly diagnosed non-small cell lung cancer and received curative surgery.

What was sequenced was lung tumor tissue. This clonotype originated in a man aged 45-65 years with non-small cell lung cancer. This rearrangement joins TRBV3-1 to TRBJ2-7; D is perhaps TRBD1 or TRBD2 (5 bases each). Written as DNA, the CDR3 is TGTGCCAGCAGCCCCGGGACGGCCTACGAGCAGTACTTC. Protein sequence: CASSPGTAYEQYF.